This is a list of T cell receptor beta chains from one sample in a study of T cell changes during pregnancy in multiple sclerosis. Some clones are missing from TCRdb's copy, which holds only in-frame ones; the method was immunoSEQ multiplex PCR. Of about 67,000 clones detected, roughly 92% appear once; the ten largest clones hold 1.6%. Material: peripheral blood, obtained in the first trimester of pregnancy. The origin of the receptors is a female donor in good health, enrolled as a control in a pregnancy study. Each CDR3 is given with its conserved first and last residue. The order of the fields is V gene, J gene, D gene, clone size, CDR3 protein, CDR3 DNA. D genes are given only for firm matches. Only part of the rows carry a size: once, few, many, or a class if the clone is expanded.

V gene: TRBV5-1; J gene: TRBJ2-7; D gene: TRBD1; clone size: few; CDR3 protein: CASSSLTGDYEQYF; CDR3 DNA: TGCGCCAGCAGCTCACTGACAGGGGACTACGAGCAGTACTTC
V gene: TRBV19; J gene: TRBJ1-3; D gene: .; clone size: .; CDR3 protein: CASSLPTQSSGNTIYF; CDR3 DNA: TGTGCCAGTAGCCTACCAACACAGAGCTCTGGAAACACCATATATTTT
V gene: TRBV2; J gene: TRBJ2-5; D gene: .; clone size: .; CDR3 protein: CASSNEGTPQYF; CDR3 DNA: TGTGCCAGCAGTAACGAGGGGACTCCCCAGTACTTC
V gene: TRBV13; J gene: TRBJ2-1; D gene: .; clone size: once; CDR3 protein: CASSPRGSGGEQFF; CDR3 DNA: TGTGCCAGCAGCCCCCGGGGTAGCGGCGGCGAGCAGTTCTTC
V gene: TRBV4-1; J gene: TRBJ1-3; D gene: .; clone size: .; CDR3 protein: CASSQDAGIGNTIYF; CDR3 DNA: TGCGCCAGCAGCCAAGATGCAGGGATTGGAAACACCATATATTTT
V gene: TRBV27; J gene: TRBJ2-4; D gene: .; clone size: .; CDR3 protein: CASSTGRLAKNIQYF; CDR3 DNA: TGTGCCAGCAGTACAGGACGGTTAGCCAAAAACATTCAGTACTTC
V gene: TRBV2; J gene: TRBJ1-5; D gene: .; clone size: .; CDR3 protein: CASSERLDKNQPQHF; CDR3 DNA: TGTGCCAGCAGTGAGAGGTTGGACAAAAATCAGCCCCAGCATTTT
V gene: TRBV2; J gene: TRBJ1-1; D gene: .; clone size: .; CDR3 protein: CASSEVLQNTEAFF; CDR3 DNA: TGTGCCAGCAGTGAAGTACTCCAGAACACTGAAGCTTTCTTT
V gene: TRBV6-5; J gene: TRBJ1-1; D gene: .; clone size: .; CDR3 protein: CASSYQGIAFF; CDR3 DNA: TGTGCCAGCAGTTACCAGGGGATAGCTTTCTTT
V gene: TRBV14; J gene: TRBJ1-1; D gene: TRBD1; clone size: .; CDR3 protein: CASSRTGKAFF; CDR3 DNA: TGTGCCAGCAGCCGGACAGGGAAGGCTTTCTTT
V gene: TRBV11-2; J gene: TRBJ2-7; D gene: TRBD1; clone size: .; CDR3 protein: CASSLGDRSYEQYF; CDR3 DNA: TGTGCCAGCAGCTTAGGGGACAGGTCCTACGAGCAGTACTTC
V gene: TRBV7-2; J gene: TRBJ2-3; D gene: .; clone size: .; CDR3 protein: CASSLAGGRGSADTQYF; CDR3 DNA: TGTGCCAGCAGCTTAGCAGGCGGGCGGGGTTCCGCAGATACGCAGTATTTT
V gene: TRBV2; J gene: TRBJ2-7; D gene: .; clone size: few; CDR3 protein: CASSAQGYEQYF; CDR3 DNA: TGTGCCAGCAGTGCACAGGGCTACGAGCAGTACTTC
V gene: TRBV5-1; J gene: TRBJ2-2; D gene: .; clone size: .; CDR3 protein: CASSSWTQNTGELFF; CDR3 DNA: TGCGCCAGCAGCTCCTGGACTCAGAACACCGGGGAGCTGTTTTTT
V gene: TRBV5-1; J gene: TRBJ2-1; D gene: TRBD1; clone size: .; CDR3 protein: CASHFGDRVEGEQFF; CDR3 DNA: TGCGCCAGCCACTTCGGGGACAGGGTTGAGGGTGAGCAGTTCTTC
V gene: TRBV29-1; J gene: TRBJ2-1; D gene: .; clone size: .; CDR3 protein: CSASTGYGDNEQFF; CDR3 DNA: TGCAGCGCCTCTACAGGTTACGGAGACAATGAGCAGTTCTTC
V gene: TRBV6-6; J gene: TRBJ2-7; D gene: TRBD1; clone size: .; CDR3 protein: CASRARGTHEQYF; CDR3 DNA: TGTGCCAGCCGGGCCAGGGGGACCCACGAGCAGTACTTC
V gene: TRBV6-5; J gene: TRBJ2-1; D gene: TRBD2; clone size: .; CDR3 protein: CASSYSAGGPYNEQFF; CDR3 DNA: TGTGCCAGCAGTTACTCAGCGGGAGGCCCCTACAATGAGCAGTTCTTC
V gene: TRBV5-4; J gene: TRBJ1-1; D gene: TRBD1; clone size: few; CDR3 protein: CASSRTGAEAFF; CDR3 DNA: TGTGCCAGCAGCCGGACAGGGGCTGAAGCTTTCTTT
V gene: TRBV19; J gene: TRBJ2-5; D gene: TRBD1; clone size: .; CDR3 protein: CASSKRQGIGETQYF; CDR3 DNA: TGTGCCAGTAGTAAGCGACAGGGCATTGGAGAGACCCAGTACTTC
V gene: TRBV18; J gene: TRBJ2-7; D gene: TRBD1; clone size: .; CDR3 protein: CASSPGRDRGRPYEQYF; CDR3 DNA: TGTGCCAGCTCACCAGGCCGCGACAGGGGGAGACCCTACGAGCAGTACTTC
V gene: TRBV2; J gene: TRBJ1-4; D gene: .; clone size: .; CDR3 protein: CASSETGLGEKLFF; CDR3 DNA: TGTGCCAGCAGTGAGACAGGCCTCGGCGAAAAACTGTTTTTT
V gene: TRBV5-1; J gene: TRBJ1-2; D gene: TRBD1; clone size: .; CDR3 protein: CASSLATGSAYGYTF; CDR3 DNA: TGCGCCAGCAGCTTGGCGACAGGGAGCGCGTATGGCTACACCTTC
V gene: TRBV12-5; J gene: TRBJ1-1; D gene: .; clone size: .; CDR3 protein: CASGSGPEAFF; CDR3 DNA: TGTGCTAGTGGTTCGGGTCCGGAAGCTTTCTTT
V gene: TRBV7-2; J gene: TRBJ2-6; D gene: TRBD1; clone size: once; CDR3 protein: CASSLVGTGVISGANVLTF; CDR3 DNA: TGTGCCAGCAGCTTAGTCGGGACAGGAGTCATCTCTGGGGCCAACGTCCTGACTTTC
V gene: TRBV29-1; J gene: TRBJ2-7; D gene: .; clone size: .; CDR3 protein: CSAPKAGLSNEQYF; CDR3 DNA: TGCAGCGCCCCAAAGGCGGGACTCAGCAACGAGCAGTACTTC
V gene: TRBV5-4; J gene: TRBJ2-5; D gene: .; clone size: .; CDR3 protein: CASSAVQETQYF; CDR3 DNA: TGTGCCAGCAGCGCAGTACAAGAGACCCAGTACTTC
V gene: TRBV6-1; J gene: TRBJ2-3; D gene: TRBD2; clone size: .; CDR3 protein: CASSTRGITDTQYF; CDR3 DNA: TGTGCCAGCAGTACGCGGGGGATCACAGATACGCAGTATTTT
V gene: TRBV5-1; J gene: TRBJ2-2; D gene: .; clone size: .; CDR3 protein: CASSLAGDGELFF; CDR3 DNA: TGCGCCAGCAGCTTGGCCGGGGACGGGGAGCTGTTTTTT
V gene: TRBV6-5; J gene: TRBJ1-5; D gene: .; clone size: .; CDR3 protein: CASSYSEGGQPQHF; CDR3 DNA: TGTGCCAGCAGTTACTCAGAGGGCGGGCAGCCCCAGCATTTT
V gene: TRBV4-1; J gene: TRBJ2-7; D gene: .; clone size: .; CDR3 protein: CASSQASAPSYEQYF; CDR3 DNA: TGCGCCAGCAGCCAAGCTAGCGCTCCCTCCTACGAGCAGTACTTC
V gene: TRBV9; J gene: TRBJ2-2; D gene: TRBD1; clone size: .; CDR3 protein: CASSVGQGLTGELFF; CDR3 DNA: TGTGCCAGCAGCGTCGGACAGGGTCTCACCGGGGAGCTGTTTTTT
V gene: TRBV10-3; J gene: TRBJ2-1; D gene: .; clone size: .; CDR3 protein: CAISESGGSVRNEQFF; CDR3 DNA: TGTGCCATCAGTGAGTCGGGTGGGAGTGTGAGAAATGAGCAGTTCTTC
V gene: TRBV6-1; J gene: TRBJ1-5; D gene: .; clone size: .; CDR3 protein: CASRGDYSNQPQHF; CDR3 DNA: TGTGCCAGCAGGGGAGATTATAGCAATCAGCCCCAGCATTTT
V gene: TRBV7-6; J gene: TRBJ2-5; D gene: .; clone size: .; CDR3 protein: CASSLVPGPGETQYF; CDR3 DNA: TGTGCCAGCAGCTTAGTGCCGGGCCCGGGGGAGACCCAGTACTTC
V gene: TRBV5-1; J gene: TRBJ1-1; D gene: .; clone size: .; CDR3 protein: CASSLAVGENTEAFF; CDR3 DNA: TGCGCCAGCAGCTTGGCGGTAGGAGAGAACACTGAAGCTTTCTTT
V gene: TRBV7-8; J gene: TRBJ2-7; D gene: .; clone size: .; CDR3 protein: CASSRRDSASYEQYF; CDR3 DNA: TGTGCCAGCAGCCGGCGAGATAGCGCCTCCTACGAGCAGTACTTC
V gene: TRBV7-8; J gene: TRBJ1-2; D gene: TRBD1; clone size: .; CDR3 protein: CASSLGTGYGYTF; CDR3 DNA: TGTGCCAGCAGCTTAGGGACAGGGTACGGCTACACCTTC
V gene: TRBV13; J gene: TRBJ1-1; D gene: TRBD1; clone size: .; CDR3 protein: CASSSYGTGWSDEAFF; CDR3 DNA: TGTGCCAGCAGCTCCTACGGGACAGGGTGGAGTGATGAAGCTTTCTTT
V gene: TRBV7-9; J gene: TRBJ2-1; D gene: TRBD1; clone size: .; CDR3 protein: CASSSAGGREQFF; CDR3 DNA: TGTGCCAGCAGCTCAGCAGGGGGCAGGGAGCAGTTCTTC
V gene: TRBV5-4; J gene: TRBJ2-1; D gene: TRBD2; clone size: .; CDR3 protein: CASSPSGRAYNEQFF; CDR3 DNA: TGTGCCAGCAGCCCCAGCGGGAGGGCCTACAATGAGCAGTTCTTC
V gene: TRBV28; J gene: TRBJ1-4; D gene: TRBD1; clone size: .; CDR3 protein: CASSSGTVREKLFF; CDR3 DNA: TGTGCCAGCAGTTCAGGGACAGTAAGAGAAAAACTGTTTTTT
V gene: TRBV6-5; J gene: TRBJ2-7; D gene: TRBD1; clone size: .; CDR3 protein: CASSNTGVYEQYF; CDR3 DNA: TGTGCCAGCAGTAACACAGGGGTCTACGAGCAGTACTTC
V gene: TRBV28; J gene: TRBJ2-2; D gene: TRBD1; clone size: .; CDR3 protein: CASSSTVQGAVGELFF; CDR3 DNA: TGTGCCAGCAGTTCCACGGTCCAGGGGGCGGTCGGGGAGCTGTTTTTT
V gene: TRBV28; J gene: TRBJ2-7; D gene: .; clone size: .; CDR3 protein: CASSRGSSREQYF; CDR3 DNA: TGTGCCAGCAGCCGCGGGTCCTCAAGAGAGCAGTACTTC
V gene: TRBV2; J gene: TRBJ2-1; D gene: TRBD1; clone size: .; CDR3 protein: CASSTTARGPSSYNEQFF; CDR3 DNA: TGTGCCAGCAGTACAACGGCCAGGGGGCCGAGCTCCTACAATGAGCAGTTCTTC
V gene: TRBV6-5; J gene: TRBJ1-1; D gene: TRBD1; clone size: .; CDR3 protein: CASSPKTGPSEAFF; CDR3 DNA: TGTGCCAGCAGTCCAAAGACAGGGCCATCTGAAGCTTTCTTT
V gene: TRBV27; J gene: TRBJ2-1; D gene: TRBD2; clone size: .; CDR3 protein: CASSLWIGAGGYNEQFF; CDR3 DNA: TGTGCCAGCAGTTTATGGATAGGGGCGGGAGGCTACAATGAGCAGTTCTTC
V gene: TRBV4-1; J gene: TRBJ2-2; D gene: TRBD1; clone size: once; CDR3 protein: CASRHSTGSGTGELFF; CDR3 DNA: TGCGCCAGCAGACACTCGACAGGGTCGGGCACCGGGGAGCTGTTTTTT
V gene: TRBV7-7; J gene: TRBJ2-1; D gene: TRBD2; clone size: .; CDR3 protein: CASGGRKATLDYNEQFF; CDR3 DNA: TGTGCTAGCGGGGGCCGAAAAGCGACATTGGACTACAATGAGCAGTTCTTC
V gene: TRBV28; J gene: TRBJ2-2; D gene: .; clone size: once; CDR3 protein: CASSLWGLANTGELFF; CDR3 DNA: TGTGCCAGCAGTTTATGGGGACTTGCGAACACCGGGGAGCTGTTTTTT
V gene: TRBV28; J gene: TRBJ1-1; D gene: .; clone size: .; CDR3 protein: CASSLRQQNTEAFF; CDR3 DNA: TGTGCCAGCAGTTTAAGACAGCAGAACACTGAAGCTTTCTTT